This record looks at one T cell receptor beta chain sequence and its context. Its antigen is currently unknown. This record comes from a study of cytomegalovirus exposure and HLA in healthy donors. General study results and limits: The finding came from a later analysis; first-cohort TCR clusters tended to co-occur in the roughly 110 validation repertoires.

V shed 4 bases and J shed 1 base, with 10 bases lying between them. This CDR3 is 14 amino acids long. Per germline, CDR1 MNHEY and CDR2 SMNVEV (reference sequence). Measured with immunoSEQ multiplex PCR; TCRdb has only the in-frame clones, and not every one. The table has more than 250,000 clones, less than 95% seen once. Separate from the roughly 700-subject first cohort, the roughly 120-subject validation cohort was the one that the donors belonged to. Sequencing was performed on PBMCs. The TCR originated in a woman aged 25 to 39 in good health and CMV-seronegative. The rearrangement uses TRBV27 and TRBJ1-1; no clear D. This CDR3 reads CASSSGLSNTEAFF. The CDR3 region has the DNA TGTGCCAGCAGTTCCGGCCTATCGAACACTGAAGCTTTCTTT.